This passage covers 23 T cell receptor beta chains from one sample sequenced in a study of blood T cell repertoires in COVID-19. TCRdb's copy holds only in-frame clones and misses some; the assay was immunoSEQ multiplex PCR. The sample shows about 180,000 clones, approximately 88% of them seen only once. The sequencing sample was made of peripheral blood. These receptors were collected from a woman in her 30s with acute or convalescent COVID-19.

The chain couples TRBV18 to TRBJ1-3; no clear D. V lost 1 base and J lost 2, with 6 bases in between. Germline CDR1 reads KGHSH; CDR2 reads LQKENI. The CDR3 covers 14 residues. CDR3 coding DNA: TGTGCCAGCTCACCACTCGGGGCTGGAAACACCATATATTTT. It yields the protein CASSPLGAGNTIYF.

This clone was found a few times. The chain carries TRBV28 and TRBJ2-1; a possible D gene is TRBD2 (5 bases). The CDR3 is 14 residues long. Trimming stripped 8 bases from V and 0 bases from J, with 11 bases between. Germline CDR1 is MDHEN and CDR2 is SYDVKM. The DNA of the CDR3 is TGTGCCAGCGAGGGCCTCAGCTCCTACAATGAGCAGTTCTTC. Its protein is CASEGLSSYNEQFF.

The rearrangement joins TRBV2 to TRBJ2-5; D might be TRBD2 (6 bases). CDR1 and CDR2 from the germline V gene are SNHLY and FYNNEI. The ends were cut back, 11 bases at V and 1 base at J, with 20 bases in the middle. The CDR3 covers 15 residues. The CDR3 DNA follows: TGTGCCGCAAGGAGGGGAGCGGGCCTCCAAGAGACCCAGTACTTC. Protein sequence: CAARRGAGLQETQYF.

The chain links TRBV6-6 to TRBJ2-5, with D possibly TRBD2 on 6 matching bases. The germline V and J ends were trimmed by 6 bases and 5 bases, with 13 bases remaining between them. Germline CDR1 MNHNY, CDR2 SVGAGI (reference sequence). This CDR3 has 13 residues. CDR3 protein: CASSATGGETQYF. For the CDR3, the DNA is TGTGCCAGCAGCGCGACTGGGGGGGAGACCCAGTACTTC.

The rearrangement links TRBV29-1 to TRBJ2-4; D remains unclear. Germline V CDR1 and CDR2: SQVTM, ANQGSEA. Trimming cost V 5 bases and J 8 bases, with 13 bases left between them. The CDR3 totals 12 residues. Written as DNA, the CDR3 is TGCAGCGTTTTAACTGACTTGGACATTCAGTACTTC. Translating it yields CSVLTDLDIQYF.

The gene calls are TRBV5-1 and TRBJ2-4; 8 bases map to TRBD2. The CDR3 runs 14 residues. V gave up 4 bases and J gave up 6 bases; unmatched junction bases: 6. Germline V gene lookup returns CDR1 SGHRS and CDR2 YFSETQ. CDR3 amino acids: CASSPGLAGNIQYF. In DNA, the CDR3 is TGCGCCAGCAGCCCCGGACTAGCCGGAAACATTCAGTACTTC.

This clone appeared a single time. This chain joins TRBV19 and TRBJ1-3, with a possible D match to TRBD1 (6 bases). The CDR3 spans 15 residues. Germline V gives CDR1 LNHDA, CDR2 SQIVND (reference sequence). V gave up 0 bases and J gave up 9 bases, with 15 bases separating them. This CDR3 is CASSIDHWGRSTIYF. Written as DNA, the CDR3 is TGTGCCAGTAGTATAGATCACTGGGGGCGATCCACCATATATTTT.

This clone has a single count. J is TRBJ2-1 and V is TRBV5-1, with TRBD2 matching 12 bases. V was pared by 10 bases and J by 9 bases, with 14 bases of the junction left unmatched. This CDR3 has 15 amino acids. Germline assignment: CDR1 SGHRS and CDR2 YFSETQ. CDR3 DNA sequence: TGCGCCTCCAGCGGGCTAGCGGGAGGGCCAGGTGAGCAGTTCTTC. It is translated as CASSGLAGGPGEQFF.

V usage is TRBV24-1 and J usage is TRBJ2-3; TRBD1 agrees at 12 bases. The CDR3 covers 15 residues. The germline V gene encodes CDR1 KGHDR and CDR2 SFDVKD. Trimming cost V 4 bases and J 12 bases; bases outside gene matches: 10. The CDR3 loop is CATSDTGTGGVGQYF. In nucleotides, the CDR3 is TGTGCCACCAGTGACACCGGGACAGGGGGCGTAGGACAGTATTTT.

The chain carries TRBV5-8 and TRBJ2-3, with 8 bases lining up with TRBD1. This CDR3 region has 15 residues. Germline lookup yields CDR1 SGHTS and CDR2 YDEGEE. J lost 1 base, V lost 4 bases, and 5 bases had no gene match. The CDR3 nucleotides are TGTGCCAGCAGCCACGGGACAGGCCGCACAGATACGCAGTATTTT. Translated, it gives CASSHGTGRTDTQYF.

This rearrangement joins TRBV10-3 to TRBJ2-3; maybe TRBD1 (6 bases). CDR1 and CDR2 from the germline V gene are ENHRY and SYGVKD. CDR3 length: 11 residues. The V end was cut by 8 bases, the J end by 3 bases, with 6 bases between. The DNA for the CDR3 is TGTGCCATCGGACAGACAGATACGCAGTATTTT. It codes for CAIGQTDTQYF.

The J gene is TRBJ2-1, the V gene TRBV15, with a tentative D call TRBD2 (7 bases). In germline, CDR1 is LNHNV, CDR2 YYDKDF (reference sequence). The CDR3 is 13 residues long. V lost 8 bases and J lost 5, with 13 bases in between. Here the CDR3 DNA reads TGTGCCACCGGAGTGGGGGGGCACAATGAGCAGTTCTTC. Encoded protein: CATGVGGHNEQFF.

The chain employs TRBV7-9 and TRBJ2-1; 12 bases are shared with TRBD2. V was clipped by 5 bases and J by 0 bases; unmatched bases: 8. The CDR3 covers 18 residues. Germline assignment: CDR1 SEHNR and CDR2 FQNEAQ (reference sequence). CDR3: CASSHRGTSGFSYNEQFF. In nucleotides, the CDR3 is TGTGCCAGCAGCCACCGTGGGACTAGCGGGTTCTCCTACAATGAGCAGTTCTTC.

This sequence joins TRBV15 and TRBJ2-1; 12 positions agree with TRBD2. CDR3 length: 16 amino acids. V shed 5 bases and J 8 bases; nucleotides not matched to a gene: 10. Germline CDR1 is LNHNV and CDR2 is YYDKDF (reference sequence). Here the CDR3 DNA reads TGTGCCACCAGCCTAGCGGGAGGGCCGGACCCAGATGAGCAGTTCTTC. This translates into CATSLAGGPDPDEQFF.

The chain couples TRBV10-1 to TRBJ1-1; possibly TRBD1 for D (5 bases). Germline-derived CDR1 and CDR2 are WNHNN and SYGVQD (reference sequence). The CDR3 sequence is 12 residues long. V lost 6 bases and J lost 8, with 13 bases in between. The CDR3 sequence: CASSPGLGEAFF. The CDR3 DNA follows: TGCGCCAGCAGCCCAGGGTTGGGGGAAGCTTTCTTT.

The V and J genes are TRBV5-1 and TRBJ1-2, with a possible D match to TRBD1 (6 bases). Looked up from germline, CDR1 is SGHRS and CDR2 is YFSETQ. The CDR3 has 14 amino acids. The V gene lost 3 bases and the J gene lost 1 base, with 10 bases spanning the gap. The CDR3 region is CASSYSGDNYGYTF. CDR3 bases: TGCGCCAGCAGCTACTCAGGGGATAACTATGGCTACACCTTC.

The chain is built from TRBV9 and TRBJ1-1, with 7 nucleotides matching TRBD1. Germline CDR1 is SGDLS and CDR2 is YYNGEE. The V and J ends lost 4 bases and 10 bases, in that order; junction bases with no gene match: 13. This CDR3 spans 14 amino acids. In DNA form, the CDR3 reads TGTGCCAGCAGCATATCCAGACAGGGTGGCGGAGCTTTCTTT. Amino acid sequence: CASSISRQGGGAFF.

J is TRBJ1-1 and V is TRBV3-1 (or the pseudogene TRBV3-2), with 9 positions matching TRBD1. Germline trimming cut 4 bases from V and 5 bases from J; bases unmatched to any gene: 11. This CDR3 comprises 16 residues. Germline CDR1 reads LGHDT; CDR2 reads YNNKEL (reference sequence). The CDR3, as DNA: TGTGCCAGCAGCCCTGAACCGGGACAGGGTAGGACTGAAGCTTTCTTT. It specifies CASSPEPGQGRTEAFF.

This chain links TRBV11-2 with TRBJ2-3, with a tentative D call TRBD2 (6 bases). The germline V gene has CDR1 SGHAT and CDR2 FQNNGV. The CDR3 totals 16 residues. Trimming stripped 1 base from V and 3 bases from J, with 14 bases between. The CDR3 here is CASSLGAGKLTDTQYF. Written as DNA, the CDR3 is TGTGCCAGCAGCTTAGGGGCGGGAAAGTTGACAGATACGCAGTATTTT. The full variable domain, its missing parts supplied by reference TRBV11-2 and TRBJ2-3, is EAGVAQSPRYKIIEKRQSVAFWCNPISGHATLYWYQQILGQGPKLLIQFQNNGVVDDSQLPKDRFSAERLKGVDSTLKIQPAKLEDSAVYLCASSLGAGKLTDTQYFGPGTRLTVL.

CDR3 DNA sequence: TGTGCCAGCTCAAAAAGACTCCCCATTGAGGATGAGCAGTTCTTC. Amino acids: CASSKRLPIEDEQFF. The gene calls are TRBV2 and TRBJ2-1; D gene uncertain. The CDR3 contains 15 residues. The V and J ends lost 8 bases and 8 bases respectively, with 22 bases between them. The germline CDR1 and CDR2 sequences are SNHLY and FYNNEI. Full variable domain (outside the CDR3, taken from reference TRBV2 and TRBJ2-1): EPEVTQTPSHQVTQMGQEVILRCVPISNHLYFYWYRQILGQKVEFLVSFYNNEISEKSEIFDDQFSVERPDGSNFTLKIRSTKLEDSAMYFCASSKRLPIEDEQFFGPGTRLTVL.

The J gene is TRBJ2-3, the V gene TRBV5-4; D is perhaps TRBD2 (6 bases). Germline CDR1 and CDR2: SGHNT and YYREEE (reference sequence). The CDR3 runs 15 residues. Trimming took off 4 bases at V and 3 bases at J, with 15 bases between the two ends. In nucleotides, the CDR3 is TGTGCCAGCAGCCCGAGGACTACCCCGACAGATACGCAGTATTTT. Encoded protein: CASSPRTTPTDTQYF. Full variable domain (outside the CDR3, taken from reference TRBV5-4 and TRBJ2-3): ETGVTQSPTHLIKTRGQQVTLRCSSQSGHNTVSWYQQALGQGPQFIFQYYREEENGRGNFPPRFSGLQFPNYSSELNVNALELDDSALYLCASSPRTTPTDTQYFGPGTRLTVL.

This clone turned up a few times. The J gene is TRBJ2-7, the V gene TRBV5-8; TRBD1 matches at 9 bases. With 0 bases clipped from V and 5 bases from J, the junction kept 6 bases outside the gene matches. The CDR3 is 15 amino acids. Germline V gene data show CDR1 as SGHTS and CDR2 as YDEGEE. The CDR3 DNA is TGTGCCAGCAGCTTGGATTACAGGGGGCTGGACGAGCAGTACTTC. Its translation: CASSLDYRGLDEQYF.

V is TRBV5-1 and J is TRBJ2-5; D is unclear. From germline, CDR1 is SGHRS and CDR2 YFSETQ. The CDR3 contains 14 residues. Trimming stripped 2 bases from V and 5 bases from J, with 13 bases between. The CDR3 DNA reads TGCGCCAGCAGCTTCTCAGGAAAGCTTGAGACCCAGTACTTC. Amino acid sequence: CASSFSGKLETQYF.